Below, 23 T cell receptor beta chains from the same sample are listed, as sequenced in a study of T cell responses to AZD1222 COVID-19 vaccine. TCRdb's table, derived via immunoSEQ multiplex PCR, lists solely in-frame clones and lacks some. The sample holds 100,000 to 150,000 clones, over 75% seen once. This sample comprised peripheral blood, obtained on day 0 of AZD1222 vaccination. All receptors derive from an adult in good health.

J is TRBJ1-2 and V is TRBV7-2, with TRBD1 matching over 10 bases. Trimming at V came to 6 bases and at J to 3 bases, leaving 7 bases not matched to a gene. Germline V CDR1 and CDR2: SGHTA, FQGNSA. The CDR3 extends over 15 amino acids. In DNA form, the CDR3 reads TGTGCCAGCAGTCCGGGACAGGGGTGGCACTATGGCTACACCTTC. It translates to CASSPGQGWHYGYTF.

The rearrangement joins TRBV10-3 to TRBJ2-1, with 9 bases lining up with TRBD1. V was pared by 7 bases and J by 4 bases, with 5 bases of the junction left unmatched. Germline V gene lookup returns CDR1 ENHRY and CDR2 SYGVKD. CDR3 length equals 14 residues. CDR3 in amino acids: CAITGQGTYNEQFF. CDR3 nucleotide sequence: TGTGCCATCACCGGACAGGGGACATACAATGAGCAGTTCTTC.

This CDR3 is CASSTGDRGYEQFF. The CDR3 bases are TGTGCCAGCAGTACTGGGGACAGGGGTTATGAGCAGTTCTTC. V usage is TRBV28 and J usage is TRBJ2-1; TRBD1 matches at 10 bases. V gave up 5 bases and J gave up 8 bases; unmatched junction bases: 6. Looked up from germline, CDR1 is MDHEN and CDR2 is SYDVKM. The CDR3 runs to 14 residues.

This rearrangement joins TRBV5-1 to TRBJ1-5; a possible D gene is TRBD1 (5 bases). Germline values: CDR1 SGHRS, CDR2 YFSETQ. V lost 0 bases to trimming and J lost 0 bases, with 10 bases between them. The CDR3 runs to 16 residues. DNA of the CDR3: TGCGCCAGCAGCTTGGCCGGGGGATTTAGCAATCAGCCCCAGCATTTT. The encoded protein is CASSLAGGFSNQPQHF.

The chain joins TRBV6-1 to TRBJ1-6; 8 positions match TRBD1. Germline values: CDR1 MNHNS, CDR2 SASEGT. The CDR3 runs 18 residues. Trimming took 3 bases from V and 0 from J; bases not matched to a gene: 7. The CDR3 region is CASSDPQGAGSYNSPLHF. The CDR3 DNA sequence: TGTGCCAGCAGTGATCCGCAGGGGGCAGGCTCCTATAATTCACCCCTCCACTTT.

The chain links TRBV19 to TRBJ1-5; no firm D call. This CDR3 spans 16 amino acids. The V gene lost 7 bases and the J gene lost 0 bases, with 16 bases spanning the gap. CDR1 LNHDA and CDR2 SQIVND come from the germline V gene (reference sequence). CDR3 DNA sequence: TGTGCCAGTATCCCCCCCGGATCAGATAGCAATCAGCCCCAGCATTTT. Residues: CASIPPGSDSNQPQHF.

The CDR3 here is CASTPEDTTSGYTF. The CDR3 nucleotides are TGTGCCAGCACCCCCGAGGACACCACCTCCGGCTACACCTTC. This chain joins TRBV3-1 (or the pseudogene TRBV3-2) and TRBJ1-2, with a possible D match to TRBD1 (5 bases). This CDR3 contains 14 residues. The ends were cut back, 7 bases at V and 8 bases at J, with 20 bases in the middle. From germline, CDR1 is LGHDT and CDR2 YNNKEL (reference sequence).

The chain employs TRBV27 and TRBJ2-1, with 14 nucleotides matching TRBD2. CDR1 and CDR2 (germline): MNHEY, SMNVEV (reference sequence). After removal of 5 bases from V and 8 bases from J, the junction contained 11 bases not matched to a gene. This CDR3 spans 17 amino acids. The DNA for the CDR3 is TGTGCCAGCAGTACCTACGGGACTAGCGGGAGATTGGATGAGCAGTTCTTC. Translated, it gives CASSTYGTSGRLDEQFF.

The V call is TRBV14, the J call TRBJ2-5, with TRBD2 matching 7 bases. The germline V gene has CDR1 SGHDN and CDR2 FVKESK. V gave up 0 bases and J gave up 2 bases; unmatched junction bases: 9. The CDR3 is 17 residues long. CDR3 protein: CASSQDRGSGYQETQYF. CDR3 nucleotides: TGTGCCAGCAGCCAAGATCGAGGTAGCGGGTATCAAGAGACCCAGTACTTC.

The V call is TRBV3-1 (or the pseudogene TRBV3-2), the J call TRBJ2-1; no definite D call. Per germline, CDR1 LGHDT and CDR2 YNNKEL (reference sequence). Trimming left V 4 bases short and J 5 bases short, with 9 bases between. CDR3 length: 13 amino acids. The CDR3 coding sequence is TGTGCCAGCAGCCTTTCGGGTGACAATGAGCAGTTCTTC. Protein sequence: CASSLSGDNEQFF.

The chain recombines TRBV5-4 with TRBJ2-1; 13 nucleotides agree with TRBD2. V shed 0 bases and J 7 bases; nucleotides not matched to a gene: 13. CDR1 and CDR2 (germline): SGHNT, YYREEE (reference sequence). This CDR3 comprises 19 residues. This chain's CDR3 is CASSLGLAGGYSPGNEQFF. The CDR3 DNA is TGTGCCAGCAGCTTGGGACTAGCGGGGGGATACTCCCCTGGGAATGAGCAGTTCTTC.

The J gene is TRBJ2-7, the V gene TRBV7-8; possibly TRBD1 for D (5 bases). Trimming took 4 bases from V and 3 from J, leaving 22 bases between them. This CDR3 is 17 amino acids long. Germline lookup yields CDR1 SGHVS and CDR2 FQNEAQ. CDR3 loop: CASSYPGAVNLIYEQYF. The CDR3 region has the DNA TGTGCCAGCAGCTACCCTGGGGCAGTGAACCTGATCTACGAGCAGTACTTC. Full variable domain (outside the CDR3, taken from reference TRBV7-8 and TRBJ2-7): GAGVSQSPRYKVAKRGQDVALRCDPISGHVSLFWYQQALGQGPEFLTYFQNEAQLDKSGLPSDRFFAERPEGSVSTLKIQRTQQEDSAVYLCASSYPGAVNLIYEQYFGPGTRLTVT.

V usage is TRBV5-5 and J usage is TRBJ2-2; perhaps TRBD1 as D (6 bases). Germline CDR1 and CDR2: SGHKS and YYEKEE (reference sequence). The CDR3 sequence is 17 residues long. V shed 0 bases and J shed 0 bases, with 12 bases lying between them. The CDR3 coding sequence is TGTGCCAGCAGCTTGGGACAGGAGTACGCGAACACCGGGGAGCTGTTTTTT. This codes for CASSLGQEYANTGELFF.

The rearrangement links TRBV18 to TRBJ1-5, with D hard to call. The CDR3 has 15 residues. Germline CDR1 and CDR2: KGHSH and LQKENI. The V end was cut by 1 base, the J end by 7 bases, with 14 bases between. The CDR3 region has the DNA TGTGCCAGCTCACCACAGGGCGAGCGGAAGCAGCCCCAGCATTTT. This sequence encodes CASSPQGERKQPQHF.

CDR3 sequence reads: CASSKDRSNEKLFF. The CDR3 nucleotides read TGTGCCAGCAGCAAGGACAGGAGTAATGAAAAACTGTTTTTT. The gene calls are TRBV11-1 and TRBJ1-4; 7 bases are a match to TRBD1. From germline, CDR1 is SGHAT and CDR2 FQDESV (reference sequence). Trimming took 5 bases from V and 4 from J; bases not matched to a gene: 4. The CDR3 extends over 14 amino acids.

This CDR3 is CASSLALARMNTEAFF. The CDR3 DNA reads TGTGCCAGCAGCTTAGCTCTCGCCAGAATGAACACTGAAGCTTTCTTT. This sequence joins TRBV7-8 and TRBJ1-1; D is uncertain. Deletions cut 0 bases from V and 0 bases from J, with 11 bases between. Germline loops: CDR1 SGHVS, CDR2 FQNEAQ. The CDR3 covers 16 residues.

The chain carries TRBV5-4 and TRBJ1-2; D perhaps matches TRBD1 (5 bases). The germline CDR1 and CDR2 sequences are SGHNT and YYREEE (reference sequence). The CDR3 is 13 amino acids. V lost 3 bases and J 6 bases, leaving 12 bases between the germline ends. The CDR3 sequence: CASSWDRGNGYTF. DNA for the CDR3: TGTGCCAGCAGCTGGGACCGGGGGAATGGCTACACCTTC.

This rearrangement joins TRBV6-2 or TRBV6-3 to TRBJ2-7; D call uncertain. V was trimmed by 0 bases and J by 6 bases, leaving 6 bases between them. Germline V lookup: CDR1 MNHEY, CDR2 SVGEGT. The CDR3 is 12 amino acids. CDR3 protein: CASSYSEVEQYF. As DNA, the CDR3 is TGTGCCAGCAGTTACTCCGAGGTCGAGCAGTACTTC.

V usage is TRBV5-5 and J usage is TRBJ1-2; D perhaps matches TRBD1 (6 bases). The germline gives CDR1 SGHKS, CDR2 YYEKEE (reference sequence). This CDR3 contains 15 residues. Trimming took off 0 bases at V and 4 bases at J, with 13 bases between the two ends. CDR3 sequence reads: CASSLEGGTIYGYTF. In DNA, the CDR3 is TGTGCCAGCAGCTTGGAGGGGGGGACGATCTATGGCTACACCTTC.

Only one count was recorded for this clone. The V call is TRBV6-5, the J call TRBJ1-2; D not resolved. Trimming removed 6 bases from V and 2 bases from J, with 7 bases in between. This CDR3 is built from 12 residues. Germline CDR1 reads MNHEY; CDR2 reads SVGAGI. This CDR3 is CASSTRNYGYTF. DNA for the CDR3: TGTGCCAGCAGCACCAGGAACTATGGCTACACCTTC.

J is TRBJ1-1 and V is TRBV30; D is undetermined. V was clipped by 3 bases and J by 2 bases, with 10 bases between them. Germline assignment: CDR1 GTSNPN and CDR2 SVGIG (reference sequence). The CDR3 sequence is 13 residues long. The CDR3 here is CAWSAISNTEAFF. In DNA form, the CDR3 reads TGTGCCTGGAGCGCTATCAGCAACACTGAAGCTTTCTTT.

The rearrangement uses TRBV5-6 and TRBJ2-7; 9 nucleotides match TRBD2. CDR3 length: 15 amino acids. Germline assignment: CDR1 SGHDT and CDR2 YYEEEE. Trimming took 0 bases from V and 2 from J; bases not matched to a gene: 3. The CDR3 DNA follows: TGTGCCAGCAGCTTGGGACTAGCGGACGCCTACGAGCAGTACTTC. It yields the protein CASSLGLADAYEQYF.

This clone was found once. CDR3 residues: CASSKTGGDQPQHF. Written as DNA, the CDR3 is TGTGCCAGCAGTAAGACAGGGGGAGATCAGCCCCAGCATTTT. The gene calls are TRBV6-2 or TRBV6-3 and TRBJ1-5, with TRBD1 identical over 9 bases. Losses at the gene ends were 5 bases for V and 5 bases for J; bases not matched to a gene: 4. Germline-derived CDR1 and CDR2 are MNHEY and SVGEGT. The CDR3 contains 14 residues.